This T cell receptor (beta chain) was captured in a study of OX40 agonist ivuxolimab in advanced cancers. The CDR3 has 17 amino acids. The junction had 6 bases not matched to a gene; V was cut back by 1 base and J by 3 bases. Germline assignment: CDR1 SGHAT and CDR2 FQNNGV. Findings and caveats of the study: Also present in some nonresponders was a low level of normalized T-cell clonal expansion. No antigen was identified for the clonally expanded peripheral T cells.

Samples were taken at baseline and on day 1 of cycles 4 and 7. Libraries were prepared by immunoSEQ multiplex PCR; TCRdb keeps only in-frame clonotypes and omits some of them. The sample has around 100,000 clones, around 90% seen once. Of note for this clone: Its antigen is as yet unknown.

The sequence derives from an adult with an advanced solid tumor such as melanoma, head and neck, liver or kidney cancer. The rearrangement uses TRBV11-2 and TRBJ2-7; TRBD2 agrees at 13 bases. Sequencing was performed on CD4+ or CD8+ T cells sorted from blood, taken in a trial of the OX40 agonist ivuxolimab. CDR3 protein: CASSLARTSGGDYEQYF. The CDR3 DNA sequence: TGTGCCAGCAGCTTAGCCCGGACTAGCGGGGGAGACTACGAGCAGTACTTC.